This section outlines one T cell receptor beta chain sequence together with its context. This CDR3 is built from 17 residues. The ends lost 3 bases at V and 6 bases at J; junction bases unmatched: 11. CDR1 MNHEY and CDR2 SMNVEV come from the germline V gene (reference sequence). The data belong to a study of early T cells in non-severe SARS-CoV-2 infection. Study as a whole: The study sequenced bulk RNA from unsorted whole blood, with chains unpaired.

From the 5' RACE reads, TCRdb called clonotypes with MiXCR, one entry per CDR3 protein. The table lists approximately 52,000 distinct CDR3 sequences, roughly 8.2% of them singletons. The source material was whole blood. The clonotype originates from an adult who was a healthcare worker with PCR-confirmed SARS-CoV-2 infection or an uninfected control (not recorded which). The chain employs TRBV27 and TRBJ2-3; 11 bases line up with TRBD2. The CDR3, as DNA: TGTGCCAGCAGTTTGCTTTCTAGCGGGGGGCCGGTGGATACGCAGTATTTT. This codes for CASSLLSSGGPVDTQYF.